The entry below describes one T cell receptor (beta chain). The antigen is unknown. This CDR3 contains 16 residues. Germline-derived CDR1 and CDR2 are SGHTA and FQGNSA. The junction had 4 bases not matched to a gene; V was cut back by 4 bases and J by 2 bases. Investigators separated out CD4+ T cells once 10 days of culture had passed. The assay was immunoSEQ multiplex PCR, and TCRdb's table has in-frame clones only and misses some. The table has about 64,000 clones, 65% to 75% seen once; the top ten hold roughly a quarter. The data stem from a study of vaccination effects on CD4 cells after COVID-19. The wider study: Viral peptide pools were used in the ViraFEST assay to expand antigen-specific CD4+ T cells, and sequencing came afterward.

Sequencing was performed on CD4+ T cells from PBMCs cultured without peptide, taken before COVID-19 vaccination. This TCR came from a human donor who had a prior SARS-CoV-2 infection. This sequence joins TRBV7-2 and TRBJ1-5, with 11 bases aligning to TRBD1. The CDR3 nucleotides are TGTGCCAGCAGCTACCGGACAGGGGGCGGCAATCAGCCCCAGCATTTT. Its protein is CASSYRTGGGNQPQHF.